Listed below are T cell receptor beta chains from one sample, sequenced in a study of Ad26.COV2.S vaccination and SARS-CoV-2 variants. Assay used: immunoSEQ multiplex PCR; TCRdb lists only in-frame clones, some missing. The table records 350,000 to 500,000 clones, roughly 88% of them present only once. The specimen was peripheral blood, collected in a trial of Ad26.COV2.S vaccine versus placebo. Source of these receptors: a person aged 18-60 years who received the Ad26.COV2.S COVID-19 vaccine or a placebo. Both conserved end residues are part of each CDR3. The D gene is left open where the match is weak. Some rows have no size entry. The others give once, few or many, or a class for an expanded clone.

>-|TRBV7-8|TRBD1|TRBJ1-1
CASSSGQGYTEAFF
TGTGCCAGCAGCTCCGGACAGGGGTACACTGAAGCTTTCTTT
>-|TRBV7-9|-|TRBJ1-1
CATGAGDTEAFF
TGTGCCACGGGGGCCGGCGACACTGAAGCTTTCTTT
>-|TRBV27|TRBD2|TRBJ2-1
CASSFSGVGSYNEQFF
TGTGCCAGCAGTTTCAGCGGGGTCGGCTCCTACAATGAGCAGTTCTTC
>-|TRBV7-9|-|TRBJ2-2
CASSLELATGELFF
TGTGCCAGCAGCTTAGAACTAGCAACCGGGGAGCTGTTTTTT
>-|TRBV12-3/TRBV12-4|-|TRBJ2-6
CASSETGANVLTF
TGTGCCAGCAGTGAGACTGGGGCCAACGTCCTGACTTTC
>-|TRBV6-2/TRBV6-3|-|TRBJ1-5
CASSHNERHLGGPNQPQHF
TGTGCCAGCAGTCACAATGAAAGACACCTGGGGGGACCCAATCAGCCCCAGCATTTT
>-|TRBV13|TRBD1|TRBJ1-3
CASSPAGQGIHSGNTIYF
TGTGCCAGCAGCCCCGCGGGACAGGGAATCCACTCTGGAAACACCATATATTTT
>-|TRBV9|-|TRBJ2-6
CASSALFLELGSGANVLTF
TGTGCCAGCAGCGCTCTCTTCTTGGAGTTGGGGTCTGGGGCCAACGTCCTGACTTTC
>-|TRBV5-1|TRBD2|TRBJ2-5
CASSFSGGAQETQYF
TGCGCCAGCAGCTTTAGCGGGGGAGCTCAAGAGACCCAGTACTTC
>-|TRBV7-9|-|TRBJ2-7
CASSDLTGSGYEQYF
TGTGCCAGCAGCGATCTTACAGGGTCGGGCTACGAGCAGTACTTC
>-|TRBV10-3|-|TRBJ2-7
CAISGQADYEQYF
TGTGCCATCAGTGGACAGGCAGACTACGAGCAGTACTTC
>-|TRBV7-9|-|TRBJ2-6
CASSSLGLGSGANVLTF
TGTGCCAGCAGCTCCCTCGGACTGGGCTCTGGGGCCAACGTCCTGACTTTC
>-|TRBV9|-|TRBJ2-2
CASSVDPGAATGELFF
TGTGCCAGCAGCGTAGACCCCGGGGCTGCGACCGGGGAGCTGTTTTTT
>-|TRBV19|TRBD1|TRBJ1-6
CASSLDRGNNSPLHF
TGTGCCAGTAGCCTGGACAGGGGCAACAATTCACCCCTCCACTTT
>once|TRBV10-3|TRBD2|TRBJ2-5
CAISGDEYF
TGTGCCATTAGCGGGGACGAGTACTTC
>-|TRBV5-4|-|TRBJ2-5
CASSLQGTQETQYF
TGTGCCAGCAGCTTGCAGGGAACCCAAGAGACCCAGTACTTC
>-|TRBV6-6|-|TRBJ1-2
CASSPGYYGYTF
TGTGCCAGCAGTCCAGGGTACTATGGCTACACCTTC
>-|TRBV5-4|-|TRBJ1-4
CATADSINEKLFF
TGTGCCACCGCCGATTCAATCAATGAAAAACTGTTTTTT
>-|TRBV19|-|TRBJ1-1
CASSIGAAGLMNTEAFF
TGTGCCAGTAGTATCGGAGCAGCTGGGCTCATGAACACTGAAGCTTTCTTT
>once|TRBV15|-|TRBJ1-5
CATSSVRDGAQPQHF
TGTGCCACCAGCAGTGTCCGGGACGGAGCTCAGCCCCAGCATTTT
>-|TRBV9|-|TRBJ2-7
CASSVGPGVGYEQYF
TGTGCCAGCAGCGTAGGGCCAGGGGTAGGCTACGAGCAGTACTTC
>-|TRBV5-1|TRBD2|TRBJ2-3
CASSLGGGALPDTQYF
TGCGCCAGCAGCTTGGGCGGGGGGGCCCTCCCAGATACGCAGTATTTT
>-|TRBV6-5|TRBD1|TRBJ1-1
CASSYRGLAFF
TGTGCCAGCAGTTACAGGGGGCTGGCTTTCTTT
>-|TRBV6-5|-|TRBJ1-2
CASRGVGPNYGYTF
TGTGCCAGCAGGGGCGTGGGGCCTAACTATGGCTACACCTTC
>-|TRBV6-1|-|TRBJ1-1
CASSEARSGTEAFF
TGTGCCAGCAGTGAAGCGCGCTCGGGCACTGAAGCTTTCTTT
>few|TRBV15|TRBD2|TRBJ2-3
CATSRGGRGGTDTQYF
TGTGCCACCAGCAGAGGGGGTCGGGGGGGCACAGATACGCAGTATTTT
>-|TRBV3-1/TRBV3-2|-|TRBJ1-5
CASSQGSQGIYLLRPQHF
TGTGCCAGCAGCCAAGGCTCACAGGGTATCTATCTCCTCCGGCCCCAGCATTTT
>-|TRBV3-1/TRBV3-2|-|TRBJ2-7
CASSQEPQAYEQYF
TGTGCCAGCAGCCAAGAGCCACAGGCCTACGAGCAGTACTTC
>-|TRBV2|TRBD2|TRBJ2-2
CASSGQRGTGELFF
TGTGCCAGCAGTGGCCAGCGGGGAACCGGGGAGCTGTTTTTT
>-|TRBV9|TRBD1|TRBJ2-5
CASSVEGTGVETQYF
TGTGCCAGCAGCGTAGAGGGGACAGGGGTAGAGACCCAGTACTTC
>-|TRBV10-1|-|TRBJ2-3
CASSEASDTQYF
TGCGCCAGCAGTGAGGCCTCAGATACGCAGTATTTT
>-|TRBV2|TRBD1|TRBJ2-1
CASSPGTVLNSYNEQFF
TGTGCCAGCAGCCCCGGGACAGTCCTCAACTCCTACAATGAGCAGTTCTTC
>-|TRBV11-2|TRBD2|TRBJ2-5
CASSREVFSGGTKETQYF
TGTGCCAGCAGCAGAGAAGTGTTTAGCGGGGGGACAAAAGAGACCCAGTACTTC
>-|TRBV30|-|TRBJ2-2
CAWSARSFPKGGELFF
TGTGCCTGGAGTGCCAGGTCGTTTCCAAAAGGCGGGGAGCTGTTTTTT
>-|TRBV18|-|TRBJ2-1
CASSPTRLDAVRNEQFF
TGTGCCAGCTCACCGACGCGGCTGGACGCGGTTCGGAATGAGCAGTTCTTC